This TCR beta chain was captured in a study of T cells after somatic rescue of genetic block (dated by TCRdb to 2020 to 2021). Regarding the research as a whole: What the study looked at was long-term robustness, specifically in a T-cell system that came about through somatic rescue of a genetic block in T-cell development.

V trim: 8 bases; J trim: 10 bases; unmatched bases: 7. CDR1 and CDR2 (WSHSY, SAAADI) derive from the germline V gene. The CDR3 runs 14 amino acids, cysteine and phenylalanine included. Only CDR3 DNA is held: 42 bases, read in frame from base 1. Points on this clone: Its antigen is not yet known. The sample holds no much larger clone one base away, and base qualities are not on file.

Receptor libraries were prepared by the immunoSEQ multiplex PCR assay. This immuneACCESS table, as held by TCRdb, lists in-frame sequences with V and J called but not all clones. Of the missing ones, under half trace to an unresolved V gene in checked studies; the others have no known cause. The sample has tens of thousands of clones on record, over 80% of them singletons. Clones ranked in the top ten supply about 1.5% of the sample. This sequence was found in a young woman. Sequenced sample: peripheral blood mononuclear cells (PBMCs). The rearranged chain carries TRBV10-2 and TRBJ2-1; TRBD2 aligns with 14 central bases. The nucleotide sequence reads as follows: TGCGCCAGCGGGACTAGCGGGAGTTTGGGGGAGCAGTTCTTC. Translated, it reads CASGTSGSLGEQFF.